This T cell receptor beta chain was recorded in a study of tumor-infiltrating lymphocytes in primary liver carcinoma. Germline V gene lookup returns CDR1 SNHLY and CDR2 FYNNEI. Trimming left V 6 bases short and J 0 bases short, with 8 bases between. The CDR3 sequence is 13 residues long. About this clonotype itself: Its antigen is not known.

Synthesis of TCR beta cDNA was carried out from 500 ng total RNA with a constant-region primer. What produced the TCR beta libraries was three nested multiplex PCR rounds using slightly modified ARM-PCR. Both of the initial two PCR rounds ran for 10 cycles and employed TRBV1-TRBV30 forward primers alongside a C-beta reverse primer. Each CDR3 protein is one row after TCRdb ran MiXCR on the multiplex PCR reads. The sample has approximately 100,000 distinct CDR3 sequences, approximately 70% seen once. The study, taken as a whole, reports: No more than about 8-24% of top clones could be seen in all five tumor regions. Tumor region pairs shared more overlap than did tumor-adjacent and tumor-blood pairs.

Both RNA and DNA were isolated together from about 21-30 mg of bulk tissue that had not been sorted. Patients were treatment-naive with chronic HBV infection. The sequenced sample consisted of liver tumor tissue from sampling region 2. The subset here: tumor region T2, inferior pole. The chain has TRBV2 and TRBJ2-5; D gene uncertain. This clonotype was sampled from a woman in her fifties or sixties with primary liver carcinoma and hepatitis B virus infection. This CDR3 reads CASSARHQETQYF. Here the CDR3 DNA reads TGTGCCAGCAGCGCGAGACACCAAGAGACCCAGTACTTC.